The rows below give T cell receptor beta chains drawn from one sample of a study of T cells in Graves' hyperthyroidism and ophthalmopathy. One entry per CDR3 protein results from TCRdb running MiXCR on the multiplex PCR reads. The data hold 700,000 or so distinct CDR3 sequences, with 15% to 20% observed a single time. The sample consisted of blood. The source is a man between 18 and 29 years old with Graves' hyperthyroidism. Both conserved end residues are part of each CDR3. D genes are given only for firm matches. Where a row states a size, it is once, few, many or the class of an expanded clone; other rows omit it.

V gene	clone size	CDR3 length	J gene	D gene	CDR3 DNA	CDR3 protein
TRBV10-3	many	14	TRBJ2-7	TRBD1	TGTGCCATCAGTGCGACAGGGGGGCGCTACGAGCAGTACTTC	CAISATGGRYEQYF
TRBV20-1	many	13	TRBJ1-2	.	TGCAGTGCTAGAGATCGGGCAGGGGATGGCTACACCTTC	CSARDRAGDGYTF
TRBV12-3/TRBV12-4	.	21	TRBJ1-2	.	TGTGCCAGCAGTTTAGTATTTTCCGAGACAGGTTTTACCCGGCGGTTCTATGGCTACACCTTC	CASSLVFSETGFTRRFYGYTF
TRBV28	few	15	TRBJ2-7	TRBD1	TGTGCCAGCAGTTTATGGGACAGGGAAACCTACGAGCAGTACTTC	CASSLWDRETYEQYF
TRBV29-1	.	16	TRBJ2-1	.	TGCAGCGTTGAAGGGCGGGGAGCCCTCTCCTACAATGAGCAGTTCTTC	CSVEGRGALSYNEQFF
TRBV2	.	14	TRBJ1-5	.	TGTGCCAGCAGTGAAATAGGGGAATCGCAGCCCCAGCATTTT	CASSEIGESQPQHF
TRBV6-5	many	16	TRBJ1-2	.	TGTGCCAGCAGTTACTCGGGGGGTCTAGCTAACTATGGCTACACCTTC	CASSYSGGLANYGYTF
TRBV28	many	12	TRBJ1-2	.	TGTGCCAGCAGTTTCGCACAGTATGGCTACACCTTC	CASSFAQYGYTF
TRBV7-2	few	16	TRBJ2-5	TRBD2	TGTGCCAGCAGCCTAAGACTAGCGGGAGTGGAAGAGACCCAGTACTTC	CASSLRLAGVEETQYF
TRBV3-1	.	14	TRBJ2-5	TRBD1	TGTGCCAGCAGCCCTTGGACAGGGGGAGAGACCCAGTACTTC	CASSPWTGGETQYF
TRBV12-3/TRBV12-4	few	15	TRBJ2-2	TRBD1	TGTGCCAGCAGTTTAAGACAGGGAAGGGCCGGGGAGCTGTTTTTT	CASSLRQGRAGELFF
TRBV24-1	.	16	TRBJ2-7	TRBD1	TGTGCCACCAGAAACCGGGACAGGGGGCTCTCCTACGAGCAGTACTTC	CATRNRDRGLSYEQYF
TRBV20-1	many	12	TRBJ2-7	.	TGCAGTGCCTTATGGGCCGGGATCGAGCAGTACTTC	CSALWAGIEQYF
TRBV7-9	many	13	TRBJ2-1	.	TGTGCCAGCAGCGCCAACAGTTACAATGAGCAGTTCTTC	CASSANSYNEQFF
TRBV28	few	14	TRBJ2-3	.	TGTGCCAGCACACAGGTGTCAGGCACAGATACGCAGTATTTT	CASTQVSGTDTQYF
TRBV28	many	13	TRBJ2-5	.	TGTGCCAGCAGTGTGGGGGCCTGGGAGACCCAGTACTTC	CASSVGAWETQYF
TRBV20-1	few	15	TRBJ2-1	.	TGCAGTGCTAGATCCCGGACTAGGGGGGATAGTGAGCAGTTCTTC	CSARSRTRGDSEQFF
TRBV28	many	15	TRBJ2-7	.	TGTGCCAGCAGTTTGCGGGACACTTACTCCTACGAGCAGTACTTC	CASSLRDTYSYEQYF
TRBV7-2	many	15	TRBJ2-3	TRBD1	TGTGCCAGCAGGACGCCGGGACAGAGCACAGATACGCAGTATTTT	CASRTPGQSTDTQYF
TRBV20-1	many	15	TRBJ2-5	TRBD2	TGCAGTGCTAGAGAACCGCTAGCGGGAGGGGAGACCCAGTACTTC	CSAREPLAGGETQYF
TRBV28	.	15	TRBJ1-5	.	TGTGCCAGCAGTTTGTACAGGGAGAGCAATCAGCCCCAGCATTTT	CASSLYRESNQPQHF
TRBV19	many	16	TRBJ2-7	.	TGTGCCAGTAGTTCAAACAGGGTTGGCAACTCCTACGAGCAGTACTTC	CASSSNRVGNSYEQYF
TRBV5-1	few	19	TRBJ2-3	TRBD2	TGCGCCAGCAGCGGTCCGGGACTAGCGATTGTACGAAGCACAGATACGCAGTATTTT	CASSGPGLAIVRSTDTQYF
TRBV29-1	.	13	TRBJ2-7	TRBD1	TGCAGCGTTAGGGGACAGGAGTTCTACGAGCAGTACTTC	CSVRGQEFYEQYF
TRBV14	.	16	TRBJ1-3	.	TGTGCCAGCAGCCAAGCCCCGGAATACTCTGGAAACACCATATATTTT	CASSQAPEYSGNTIYF
TRBV12-3/TRBV12-4	.	13	TRBJ2-1	.	TGTGCCAGCAGTCATTACTTTGCTTCTGAGCAGTTCTTC	CASSHYFASEQFF
TRBV2	many	13	TRBJ1-6	TRBD1	TGTGCCAGCGGAGGACAGGCAAATTCACCCCTCCACTTT	CASGGQANSPLHF
TRBV7-9	.	18	TRBJ1-1	.	TGTGCCAGCAGCCCGGGTGGTTGGTCGGGGGTGTGGAACACTGAAGCTTTCTTT	CASSPGGWSGVWNTEAFF
TRBV29-1	many	12	TRBJ2-7	TRBD1	TGCAGTGCTGGGACAGGGGGCTACGAGCAGTACTTC	CSAGTGGYEQYF
TRBV7-6	.	14	TRBJ2-1	.	TGTGCCAGCAGCCAAACGTCCGGGCCAAATGAGCAGTTCTTC	CASSQTSGPNEQFF
TRBV11-2	many	15	TRBJ1-1	.	TGTGCCAGCAGCTTAGGATTACGGGGAGGGACTGAAGCTTTCTTT	CASSLGLRGGTEAFF